This TCR beta chain was observed in a study of identifying expanded T cells in peripheral blood. Study-level results: Differentially abundant clones: roughly 1.2 between replicates, 15 to 17 at roughly 2 weeks, under 25 at four. Approximately two-week clone count variance significantly increased as total template count grew.

Sequencing used immunoSEQ multiplex PCR; TCRdb keeps in-frame clones, though not all of them. The data hold 85,000 to 90,000 clones, with approximately 83% observed a single time. Collection occurred without any documented infections or immune events in donors. CDR1 is SGHDT and CDR2 is YYEEEE in the germline V gene. There are 15 residues in the CDR3. The ends lost 4 bases at V and 3 bases at J; junction bases unmatched: 5. As for this clone: Its antigen is not identified.

J is TRBJ2-5 and V is TRBV5-6, with 11 bases lining up with TRBD2. Sequenced sample: blood. The receptor comes from a person between 18 and 70 years old in good health. The CDR3 protein is CASSQRLAGKETQYF. As DNA, the CDR3 is TGTGCCAGCAGCCAGAGACTAGCGGGGAAAGAGACCCAGTACTTC. The full variable domain, with the rest looked up from reference TRBV5-6 and TRBJ2-5, is DAGVTQSPTHLIKTRGQQVTLRCSPKSGHDTVSWYQQALGQGPQFIFQYYEEEERQRGNFPDRFSGHQFPNYSSELNVNALLLGDSALYLCASSQRLAGKETQYFGPGTRLLVL.